This TCR beta chain was identified in a study of blood T cell repertoires in COVID-19. Study-wide background: Some COVID-19 samples were acute and others convalescent; all came from the United States, Italy and Spain. Sources were T cells, B-cell-depleted T cells, or PBMCs; the material itself was cDNA or gDNA.

Original data processing: Estimates of nucleated cell counts were drawn from the amplification of reference gene primers. Data came from immunoSEQ multiplex PCR; TCRdb stores just in-frame clones and leaves some out. For V, J and clone size, that table is used; D and trimming come from the DNA. The sample consists of 150,000 to 200,000 clones, 80% to 90% of them appearing once. CDR1 ENHRY and CDR2 SYGVKD come from the germline V gene. Trimming removed 1 base from V and 0 bases from J, with 4 bases in between. The CDR3 is 14 amino acids. V usage is TRBV10-3 and J usage is TRBJ1-5; no definite D call. The origin of this receptor is a man aged 18 to 30 with active or convalescent COVID-19. Sequences were obtained from peripheral blood. Here the CDR3 reads CAISEWHSNQPQHF. The CDR3 DNA reads as TGTGCCATCAGTGAGTGGCATAGCAATCAGCCCCAGCATTTT.